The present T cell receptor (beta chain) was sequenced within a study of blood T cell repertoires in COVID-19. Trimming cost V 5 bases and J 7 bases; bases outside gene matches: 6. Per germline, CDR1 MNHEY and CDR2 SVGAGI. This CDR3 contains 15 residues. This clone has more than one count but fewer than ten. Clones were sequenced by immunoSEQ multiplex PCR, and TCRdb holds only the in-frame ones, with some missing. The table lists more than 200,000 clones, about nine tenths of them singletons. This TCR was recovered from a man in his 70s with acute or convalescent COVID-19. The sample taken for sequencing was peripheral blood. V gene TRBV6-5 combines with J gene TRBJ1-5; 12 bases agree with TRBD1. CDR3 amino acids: CASSLGTGGGQPQHF. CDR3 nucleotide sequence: TGTGCCAGCAGTCTCGGGACAGGGGGCGGGCAGCCCCAGCATTTT.